The entry that follows covers one T cell receptor (beta chain) sequence. Its specificity is not known. Germline loops: CDR1 DFQATT, CDR2 SNEGSKA (reference sequence). J lost 8 bases, V lost 8 bases, and 11 bases had no gene match. The CDR3 length is 14 residues. This entry is derived from a study of T cells in Graves' hyperthyroidism and ophthalmopathy. Regarding the study as a whole: The model foresaw ophthalmopathy a median approximately 6.3 months prior to onset.

Amplification of TCR beta CDR3 regions used RNA as the template. The primer set for the first-round RT-PCR of the TCR CDR3 was HTBI. TCRdb re-analysed the multiplex PCR reads in MiXCR, keeping a single row per CDR3 protein. The repertoire holds about 560,000 distinct CDR3 sequences, with 16% as singletons. The V and J genes are TRBV20-1 and TRBJ2-1, with 11 bases identical to TRBD2. This receptor was taken from a woman under 30 with Graves' hyperthyroidism. Sequencing was performed on blood. CDR3 sequence (DNA): TGCAGTCTCCGACTAGCGGGGAGGTCGGATGAGCAGTTCTTC. This gives the protein CSLRLAGRSDEQFF.